This TCR beta chain was identified during a study of shared clonotypes between healthy human individuals (dated by TCRdb to 2019 to 2021). General notes on the study: A few men and two women, aged 18 to 49 years, made up the cohort. To increase sequencing depth and limit assay-specific biases, different laboratories used diverse techniques to prepare libraries and sequence TCR repertoires. Per donor, leukapheresis produced somewhere between about 0.8 and 9.5 billion PBMCs. Blood TCR repertoires of a handful of healthy adults were deeply sequenced to estimate repertoire size and the extent of clonotype sharing between individuals. For each donor, three plates each were used for CD4 naive and CD4 memory, two plates were used for CD8 naive, and one plate was used for CD8 memory.

Donors were healthy HIV-negative adults with no recently reported acute infections or vaccinations. All donors were Caucasian adults living in Nashville, Tennessee, USA. CD4+ T cells were enriched by magnetic negative selection; naive cells were then positively selected on CD45RA, and the negative fraction formed the memory subset. After blood collection by leukapheresis, PBMCs were isolated using Ficoll-Histopaque density gradient centrifugation and then cryopreserved in the vapor phase of liquid nitrogen. Analytical flow cytometry was used to check the purity and quantity of each magnetically sorted T cell population. Genomic DNA was isolated from every sorted fraction and measured by UV absorbance on a Nanodrop 2000c. Using the deep immunoSEQ assay, multiplex PCR amplified TCR CDR3 regions from genomic DNA. Extracted genomic DNA from each cell subset was spread evenly across all wells of several immunoSEQ 96-well plates, with each plate serving as a replicate. For sorted subsets, each replicate PCR was loaded with around 200 ng genomic DNA, equivalent to about 33,000 T cell genomes. Purified libraries were quantified with a Qubit 3.0 fluorometer, sized on a Bioanalyzer 2100, and re-quantified with the KAPA Library Quantification kit. A separate single-read 150-cycle Illumina NextSeq 550 flow cell was used to sequence each immunoSEQ 96-well plate. Processing in the source paper ran as follows. Because only junctional sequences without quality scores were contained in the immunoSEQ output, filtering matching that applied to full-length reads could not be performed. To assign V/J genes and CDR3, sequences were annotated using PyIR, a Python wrapper for IgBLAST v1.9, with IMGT germline references. Reads were removed for weak V/J assignments (E-value above 1e-6), missing CDR3, stop codons, out-of-frame junctions, or ambiguous translated residues. A V3J clonotype was defined by an identical inferred V gene, J gene, and CDR3 amino acid sequence. The percentage overlap between two repertoires was calculated by dividing the number of shared unique clonotypes by the size of the smaller repertoire. Repertoire richness was assessed with RTK rarefaction, the Chao1 estimator, and Recon v2.1 estimates of unobserved clonotypes. Generation probabilities were computed with OLGA for all TCRbeta clonotypes obtained by the gDNA method from several donors. TCRdb provides this immuneACCESS table in a form limited to in-frame rearrangements. Some clones are lacking; in checked studies, under half of them reflect an unresolved V gene, and why the rest are absent is not known. From that table come the V and J calls and clone size; the DNA was used to work out D and trimming. This sample has roughly 1.4 million clones in its table, and about 98.5% of those were observed once. Of the sample, 0.36% falls within the top ten clones.

About this clone itself: This receptor's antigen is unknown. The sample holds no much larger clone one base away, and base qualities are not on file.

The full study reports these points: Sampling was restricted to blood, and TCR repertoires in tissues likely differ from the TCR repertoires found in blood. Higher generation probabilities were observed for clonotypes shared by all four sorted-subset donors than for non-shared clonotypes. The small number of donors limited the genetic and exposure-history diversity represented. Sharing across several donors was observed for roughly 5% of naive CD4, 3% to 3.5% of naive CD8, over 2% of memory CD4, and around 0.44% of memory CD8 clonotypes. Naive subsets generally had larger estimated clonotype richness than memory subsets. Pairwise subsampling led to the expectation that sequencing depth would affect the degree of clonotype sharing among donors. Even with the large sequencing depth, rarefaction of the sorted-subset datasets indicated that sequencing was incomplete.

The clonotype originates from a man aged 30-40 years in good health. The specimen sequenced was naive CD4+ T cells sorted from blood. The cell subset or site label corresponds to: CD45RA+ positively selected.

Here the CDR3 is given as CASRTGGRAVEQYF. In nucleotide form, the sequence is TGTGCCAGCAGGACAGGGGGGAGGGCCGTCGAGCAGTACTTC. The chain joins TRBV7-2 to TRBJ2-7; 9 central bases correspond to TRBD1. V ends up 6 bases short and J 6 bases short, with an unmatched junction base count of 9. The germline V gene encodes CDR1 SGHTA and CDR2 FQGNSA. Counted from cysteine to phenylalanine, this CDR3 has 14 amino acids. Left in the record is the CDR3 DNA by itself, 42 bases read in frame from the first base. The CDR3 plus the reference TRBV7-2 and TRBJ2-7 genes for the other parts give the full variable domain: GAGVSQSPSNKVTEKGKDVELRCDPISGHTALYWYRQSLGQGLEFLIYFQGNSAPDKSGLPSDRFSAERTGGSVSTLTIQRTQQEDSAVYLCASRTGGRAVEQYFGPGTRLTVT.